These 26 T cell receptor beta chains share one sample of origin, sequenced in a study of blood T cell repertoires in COVID-19. TCRdb keeps only in-frame clones here, not all; method: immunoSEQ multiplex PCR. The sample has 88,000 or so clones; roughly 90% are singletons. The sequenced sample consisted of PBMCs or T cells enriched from blood (not recorded which). Receptor source: a woman in her forties or fifties with acute COVID-19.

The rearrangement links TRBV10-2 to TRBJ2-1; tentatively, D is TRBD1 (5 bases). The CDR3 spans 13 residues. Germline V lookup: CDR1 WSHSY, CDR2 SAAADI. V shed 4 bases and J shed 4 bases, with 8 bases lying between them. CDR3 in DNA: TGCGCCAGCAGTGCGACAGCATACAATGAGCAGTTCTTC. Translation: CASSATAYNEQFF.

This clone was detected once. V gene TRBV6-5 combines with J gene TRBJ2-5; 8 bases match TRBD1. Germline V gene data show CDR1 as MNHEY and CDR2 as SVGAGI. V lost 4 bases to trimming and J lost 4 bases; unmatched junction nucleotides: 2. The CDR3 length is 13 residues. CDR3 amino acids: CASSFGQGETQYF. Written as DNA, the CDR3 is TGTGCCAGCAGTTTCGGACAGGGAGAGACCCAGTACTTC.

The chain uses TRBV7-9 and TRBJ2-4; 7 positions match TRBD2. This CDR3 is built from 19 residues. Germline CDR1 SEHNR, CDR2 FQNEAQ (reference sequence). With 5 bases clipped from V and 0 bases from J, the junction kept 16 bases outside the gene matches. The CDR3 here is CASSDKSRGGVLAKNIQYF. The CDR3 DNA follows: TGTGCCAGCAGCGACAAGTCCCGGGGAGGGGTACTAGCCAAAAACATTCAGTACTTC.

The chain employs TRBV28 and TRBJ1-2, with 8 nucleotides matching TRBD1. The CDR3 runs to 16 residues. Germline-derived CDR1 and CDR2 are MDHEN and SYDVKM. The V and J ends lost 3 bases and 1 base, in that order; junction bases with no gene match: 7. CDR3 sequence: CASSFAGGSFNYGYTF. CDR3 DNA: TGTGCCAGCAGTTTTGCAGGGGGCTCCTTTAACTATGGCTACACCTTC.

The chain combines TRBV4-3 with TRBJ2-1, with 11 bases fitting TRBD2. With V trimmed by 0 bases and J by 7 bases, 8 bases remained unmatched. Germline CDR1 is LGHNA and CDR2 is YSLEER. The CDR3 consists of 17 residues. The CDR3 sequence is CASSQDLAGGPGNEQFF. DNA for the CDR3: TGCGCCAGCAGCCAAGATTTAGCGGGAGGGCCAGGGAATGAGCAGTTCTTC.

The gene calls are TRBV3-1 (or the pseudogene TRBV3-2) and TRBJ2-7, with D possibly being TRBD1 (5 bases). CDR3 length: 13 residues. Trimming shortened V by 1 base and J by 3 bases, and 7 bases separated the two germline ends. The germline CDR1 and CDR2 sequences are LGHDT and YNNKEL (reference sequence). The CDR3 loop reads CASSQGRVYEQYF. CDR3 nucleotide sequence: TGTGCCAGCAGCCAAGGCAGGGTCTACGAGCAGTACTTC.

The V gene is TRBV6-5, the J gene TRBJ1-5; TRBD1 matches 8 bases. CDR1 and CDR2 from the germline V gene are MNHEY and SVGAGI. The CDR3 has 14 residues. V shed 4 bases, J shed 5 bases, and the junction held 4 bases outside the gene matches. Here the CDR3 reads CASSSGQADQPQHF. CDR3 sequence (DNA): TGTGCCAGCAGTTCGGGACAGGCGGATCAGCCCCAGCATTTT.

The chain has TRBV19 and TRBJ2-5; 10 nucleotides agree with TRBD1. The trim removed 5 bases at V and 4 bases at J, leaving 7 bases unmatched. CDR1 and CDR2 from the germline V gene are LNHDA and SQIVND (reference sequence). There are 15 residues in the CDR3. The CDR3 region is CASSPGTGAGETQYF. In DNA form, the CDR3 reads TGTGCCAGTAGTCCCGGGACAGGGGCGGGAGAGACCCAGTACTTC.

The chain has TRBV5-6 and TRBJ1-2, with unresolved D. Germline CDR1 reads SGHDT; CDR2 reads YYEEEE. The CDR3 loop spans 17 amino acids. Trimming left V 5 bases short and J 6 bases short, with 26 bases between. CDR3 sequence reads: CASRLAPTYRAGDGYTF. CDR3 in DNA: TGTGCCAGCAGGCTCGCCCCGACTTACAGAGCCGGGGATGGCTACACCTTC.

The V and J genes are TRBV29-1 and TRBJ1-4, with D hard to call. This CDR3 spans 14 amino acids. Per the germline V gene, CDR1 is SQVTM and CDR2 is ANQGSEA. The V end was cut by 7 bases, the J end by 0 bases, with 12 bases between. CDR3 loop: CSAHEGSTNEKLFF. The CDR3 bases are TGCAGCGCCCATGAGGGATCAACTAATGAAAAACTGTTTTTT.

In this sample, this clone turned up once. The chain links TRBV4-2 to TRBJ1-1; D possibly corresponds to TRBD1 (6 bases). There are 14 residues in the CDR3. Germline-derived CDR1 and CDR2 are LGHNA and YNFKEQ. Trimming removed 0 bases at V and 3 bases at J, with 8 bases between. In DNA, the CDR3 is TGTGCCAGCAGCCAAGACCCAGGGGACACTGAAGCTTTCTTT. Amino acids: CASSQDPGDTEAFF.

The chain recombines TRBV5-1 with TRBJ2-1; 9 bases agree with TRBD1. The CDR3 sequence is 15 residues long. Trimming took 5 bases from V and 5 from J; bases not matched to a gene: 8. CDR1 SGHRS and CDR2 YFSETQ come from the germline V gene. The CDR3 protein is CASSPAGTGNNEQFF. The CDR3 region has the DNA TGCGCCAGCAGTCCCGCCGGGACAGGGAACAATGAGCAGTTCTTC.

J is TRBJ1-6 and V is TRBV5-1; D may be TRBD1 (6 bases). In germline, CDR1 is SGHRS, CDR2 YFSETQ. This CDR3 has 15 amino acids. V was cut by 4 bases and J by 14 bases, with 22 bases left in between. The CDR3 DNA reads TGCGCCAGCAGCCCGGGTGGGGCGCAGGGGAGAACCCTCCACTTT. As protein: CASSPGGAQGRTLHF.

The chain recombines TRBV6-2 or TRBV6-3 with TRBJ1-5, with TRBD1 matching 10 bases. The CDR3 runs 17 residues. Germline loops: CDR1 MNHEY, CDR2 SVGEGT. The junction had 6 bases not matched to a gene; V was cut back by 0 bases and J by 4 bases. CDR3 residues: CASSYSSTGGWNQPQHF. Written as DNA, the CDR3 is TGTGCCAGCAGTTACTCGTCGACAGGGGGCTGGAATCAGCCCCAGCATTTT.

The chain joins TRBV25-1 to TRBJ1-1, with D possibly being TRBD1 (5 bases). This CDR3 is built from 11 residues. Germline CDR1 reads MGHDK; CDR2 reads SYGVNS. With 11 bases removed from V and 3 bases from J, the gap between germline ends came to 10 bases. CDR3 nucleotide sequence: TGTGCCTGCACAGGCGACACTGAAGCTTTCTTT. Translating gives CACTGDTEAFF. Filled out from reference TRBV25-1 and TRBJ1-1, the complete variable domain reads EADIYQTPRYLVIGTGKKITLECSQTMGHDKMYWYQQDPGMELHLIHYSYGVNSTEKGDLSSESTVSRIRTEHFPLTLESARPSHTSQYLCACTGDTEAFFGQGTRLTVV.

This clone occurred once. V gene TRBV5-1 combines with J gene TRBJ1-1; a possible D gene is TRBD1 (6 bases). The V end was cut by 4 bases, the J end by 1 base, with 14 bases between. The CDR3 runs 15 residues. Germline loops: CDR1 SGHRS, CDR2 YFSETQ. The CDR3 DNA follows: TGCGCCAGCAGCCAGATGGGGGCGGGGAACACTGAAGCTTTCTTT. Its translation is CASSQMGAGNTEAFF.

The chain is built from TRBV28 and TRBJ1-1, with D maybe TRBD1 (5 bases). The germline gives CDR1 MDHEN, CDR2 SYDVKM. The CDR3 is 13 amino acids. The V gene lost 5 bases and the J gene lost 11 bases, with 18 bases spanning the gap. The CDR3 loop is CASSPGTPPAAFF. CDR3 DNA: TGTGCCAGCAGTCCCGGGACTCCGCCGGCGGCTTTCTTT.

The chain has TRBV5-1 and TRBJ2-7; 11 bases match TRBD2. This CDR3 spans 19 amino acids. Looked up from germline, CDR1 is SGHRS and CDR2 is YFSETQ. V was pared by 2 bases and J by 3 bases, with 16 bases of the junction left unmatched. CDR3 loop: CASSLEGWLAGGSVYEQYF. CDR3 DNA: TGCGCCAGCAGCTTAGAGGGGTGGCTAGCGGGAGGATCGGTCTACGAGCAGTACTTC. The complete variable domain, with remaining parts taken from reference TRBV5-1 and TRBJ2-7, reads KAGVTQTPRYLIKTRGQQVTLSCSPISGHRSVSWYQQTPGQGLQFLFEYFSETQRNKGNFPGRFSGRQFSNSRSEMNVSTLELGDSALYLCASSLEGWLAGGSVYEQYFGPGTRLTVT.

CDR3 sequence: CASSEPGTDGGYTF. The CDR3 nucleotides are TGTGCCAGCAGTGAACCCGGGACAGATGGGGGCTACACCTTC. The rearrangement uses TRBV6-1 and TRBJ1-2, with 7 positions matching TRBD1. V gave up 2 bases and J gave up 8 bases; unmatched junction bases: 8. The CDR3 loop spans 14 amino acids. CDR1 MNHNS and CDR2 SASEGT come from the germline V gene.

This rearrangement joins TRBV19 to TRBJ2-3; 8 bases line up with TRBD2. The CDR3 sequence is 17 residues long. Germline CDR1 is LNHDA and CDR2 is SQIVND (reference sequence). The ends lost 3 bases at V and 0 bases at J; junction bases unmatched: 8. This CDR3 is CASSIEDSGVSTDTQYF. CDR3 in DNA: TGTGCCAGTAGTATCGAGGATAGCGGGGTTAGCACAGATACGCAGTATTTT.

As concerns this clone: An end of the junction does not agree with germline; a read error may underlie this. The V call is TRBV11-3, the J call TRBJ2-7; 8 bases are a match to TRBD1. The CDR3 covers 15 residues. CDR1 and CDR2 from the germline V gene are SGHNT and YENEEA. For the CDR3, the DNA is TGTGCCAGCAGCTACGGTTCCGGGACAGGAGACGAACAGTACTTC. Translating it yields CASSYGSGTGDEQYF.

The CDR3 spells CSASFSTAGTNEKLFF. DNA for the CDR3: TGCAGTGCTAGTTTCTCCACGGCAGGGACTAATGAAAAACTGTTTTTT. The chain uses TRBV20-1 and TRBJ1-4; tentative D call: TRBD1 (5 bases). The CDR3 is made up of 16 amino acids. Germline V gene sequence: CDR1 DFQATT, CDR2 SNEGSKA (reference sequence). Trimming removed 3 bases at V and 2 bases at J, with 16 bases between.

The chain links TRBV9 to TRBJ2-1; D gene unclear. CDR3 size: 16 residues. Trimming left V 0 bases short and J 0 bases short, with 10 bases between. The germline CDR1 and CDR2 sequences are SGDLS and YYNGEE. CDR3 nucleotide sequence: TGTGCCAGCAGCGTAGGCCAAGCGCCCTCCTACAATGAGCAGTTCTTC. Translation: CASSVGQAPSYNEQFF.

The chain is built from TRBV7-9 and TRBJ1-5, with TRBD1 identical over 9 bases. The CDR3 is 17 residues long. Germline V gene lookup returns CDR1 SEHNR and CDR2 FQNEAQ (reference sequence). Germline trimming cut 6 bases from V and 0 bases from J; bases unmatched to any gene: 9. The CDR3 bases are TGTGCCAGCAGTCCCCTTGGACAGGGGTATAGCAATCAGCCCCAGCATTTT. It translates to CASSPLGQGYSNQPQHF.

The chain carries TRBV7-2 and TRBJ2-2, with D possibly being TRBD2 (5 bases). Germline V CDR1 and CDR2: SGHTA, FQGNSA. The CDR3 runs 15 residues. Trimming stripped 2 bases from V and 0 bases from J, with 7 bases between. Here the CDR3 reads CASSLRGSNTGELFF. In DNA, the CDR3 is TGTGCCAGCAGCTTAAGAGGGTCGAACACCGGGGAGCTGTTTTTT.

The chain employs TRBV12-3 or TRBV12-4 and TRBJ1-1; TRBD1 is a possible D gene (5 bases). V shed 6 bases and J shed 2 bases, with 10 bases lying between them. CDR3 length: 13 amino acids. The CDR3 DNA sequence: TGTGCCAGCAGACAGACAGCTAACACTGAAGCTTTCTTT. It encodes CASRQTANTEAFF.